These T cell receptor beta chains were read from a single sample in a study of CD8 T cells in ankylosing spondylitis. TCRdb analysed the 5' RACE reads with MiXCR anew, one entry per CDR3 protein. This table holds a few hundred thousand distinct CDR3 sequences, roughly 18% found once. The sequenced material came from blood, either unsorted or a sorted T cell fraction (not recorded which). These receptor sequences come from a male donor with ankylosing spondylitis. Both conserved end residues are part of each CDR3. Each record gives: clone size, V gene, J gene, CDR3 protein. Clone size is stated in some rows and not others, as once, few, many or a class when expanded.

clone size: -; V gene: TRBV25-1; J gene: TRBJ1-2; CDR3 protein: CASSDQGVYGYTF
clone size: many; V gene: TRBV12-3/TRBV12-4; J gene: TRBJ1-5; CDR3 protein: CASSLGRSNQPQHF
clone size: -; V gene: TRBV20-1; J gene: TRBJ2-3; CDR3 protein: CSARNRAKGGDTQYF
clone size: -; V gene: TRBV29-1; J gene: TRBJ2-2; CDR3 protein: CSVVPGQGASGELFF
clone size: -; V gene: TRBV11-1; J gene: TRBJ2-3; CDR3 protein: CASSSQGTSGSLTDTQYF
clone size: few; V gene: TRBV10-3; J gene: TRBJ2-7; CDR3 protein: CAIRTSGTYEQYF
clone size: -; V gene: TRBV20-1; J gene: TRBJ2-2; CDR3 protein: CSARTDTGELFF
clone size: few; V gene: TRBV14; J gene: TRBJ2-7; CDR3 protein: CASSHTGRKLSYEQYF
clone size: -; V gene: TRBV28; J gene: TRBJ1-2; CDR3 protein: CASGMGRAYGYTF
clone size: -; V gene: TRBV10-3; J gene: TRBJ2-5; CDR3 protein: CAISDSGVETQYF
clone size: few; V gene: TRBV6-2/TRBV6-3; J gene: TRBJ1-1; CDR3 protein: CASSSRSSLTEAFF
clone size: few; V gene: TRBV4-1; J gene: TRBJ1-1; CDR3 protein: CASSQTPLTEAFF
clone size: -; V gene: TRBV7-8; J gene: TRBJ1-1; CDR3 protein: CASSLVFSNTEAFF
clone size: -; V gene: TRBV29-1; J gene: TRBJ2-1; CDR3 protein: CSVPGGGYNEQFF
clone size: -; V gene: TRBV3-1; J gene: TRBJ2-7; CDR3 protein: CASSLSDSFLFEQYF
clone size: few; V gene: TRBV15; J gene: TRBJ1-2; CDR3 protein: CATSRDFRPPYGYTF
clone size: few; V gene: TRBV28; J gene: TRBJ2-7; CDR3 protein: CASLDRTLEQYF
clone size: few; V gene: TRBV20-1; J gene: TRBJ2-7; CDR3 protein: CSASGREGLRSYEQYF
clone size: few; V gene: TRBV7-9; J gene: TRBJ1-4; CDR3 protein: CASSHSQGDLSEKLFF
clone size: few; V gene: TRBV5-6; J gene: TRBJ1-4; CDR3 protein: CASSLLGTGDNEKLFF